The T cell receptor (beta chain) under discussion was sequenced for a study of shared clonotypes between healthy human individuals. Study in general: CD4 naive cells filled three plates per donor, CD4 memory three, CD8 naive two and CD8 memory one. Study-level findings and limits: Rarefaction revealed incomplete sorted-subset sequencing despite large depth. Against clonotypes common to all four donors, non-shared ones had lower generation probabilities.

This clone has a single count. Antigen: not known. Every donor, a Caucasian adult, lived in Nashville, Tennessee. The assay was immunoSEQ multiplex PCR, and TCRdb's table has in-frame clones only and misses some. The sample contains about 95,000 clones, under 80% of which appear only once. V lost 4 bases and J lost 5, with 12 bases in between. The CDR3 loop spans 13 amino acids. Germline V gene lookup returns CDR1 SGHAT and CDR2 FQNNGV. The TCR comes from a man aged 30 to 45 in good health. The sample consisted of memory CD8+ T cells sorted from blood. Subset described: CD45RO+ cells pooled with CCR7-negative TemRA cells. The rearrangement links TRBV11-2 to TRBJ2-7; D is undetermined. The DNA of the CDR3 is TGTGCCAGCAGCTCGTCGAATGCCGACGAGCAGTACTTC. Protein sequence: CASSSSNADEQYF.